Sequencing of this T cell receptor (beta chain) was carried out in a study of blood T cell repertoires in COVID-19. Study at large: Samples of COVID-19 (acute and convalescent) were obtained from the United States, Italy and Spain. PBMCs, B-cell-depleted T cells, or T cells were the source of the cDNA or gDNA that made up the material.

This CDR3 contains 15 residues. Germline V gives CDR1 MNHEY, CDR2 SVGEGT. Trimming took off 7 bases at V and 2 bases at J, with 15 bases between the two ends. Original analysis: Quantification of nucleated cells was approximated via reference gene primer amplification. Sequenced by immunoSEQ multiplex PCR; TCRdb stores in-frame clones only, minus some. V and J calls and clone size are copied from that table; D and trimming were computed from the DNA. Altogether approximately 140,000 clones are present, 75% to 90% being singletons, with the ten largest covering around 4.6%. What was sequenced was peripheral blood. The chain has TRBV6-2 or TRBV6-3 and TRBJ1-5, with unresolved D. The clonotype originates from a woman aged 60-75 years with active or convalescent COVID-19. CDR3 sequence (DNA): TGTGCCAGCAACCCCGAGGGCCAGCGCAATCAGCCCCAGCATTTT. Protein product: CASNPEGQRNQPQHF.